This T cell receptor (beta chain) comes out of a study of blood T cells in healthy people across ages. Study results and caveats: Strongly correlated with naive T cell percentage was TCR beta diversity.

Remarks on this clonotype: Its antigen is as yet unknown.

With a J-beta primer mix and a sample-barcoded 5' primer, a second PCR ran 7 to 11 cycles. TCRdb analysed the 5' RACE reads with MiXCR anew, one entry per CDR3 protein. The table has some 920,000 distinct CDR3 sequences, around 54% seen once. Germline CDR1 MGHRA, CDR2 YSYEKL. This CDR3 has 15 residues. V was shortened by 2 bases and J by 8 bases, with 15 bases between the two germline ends. The specimen was blood. The chain joins TRBV4-1 to TRBJ1-4, with TRBD1 as a possible D gene (6 bases). This clonotype originated in a woman in her sixties in good health. CDR3 bases: TGCGCCAGCAGCCAAAGGGGGTTCCTGGAGGAAAAACTGTTTTTT. It is translated as CASSQRGFLEEKLFF.